The T cell receptor beta chain described here comes from a study of technical replicates of blood from a handful of donors. TCRdb keeps only in-frame clones here, not all; method: immunoSEQ multiplex PCR. Of tens of thousands of clones detected, just over 90% appear once; the ten largest clones hold 0.27%. This CDR3 comprises 15 residues. Per germline, CDR1 SGHRS and CDR2 YFSETQ. Trimming stripped 5 bases from V and 6 bases from J, with 15 bases between. There are a few counts of this clone. The sequence derives from a human donor in good health. The rearrangement uses TRBV5-1 and TRBJ1-6, with D hard to call. The sample comprised T cells isolated from PBMCs. CDR3: CASRDGKAGNSPLHF. The CDR3 coding sequence is TGCGCCAGCAGAGACGGAAAGGCGGGTAATTCACCCCTCCACTTT.